This T cell receptor (beta chain) was sequenced during a study of cytomegalovirus exposure and HLA in healthy donors. This clone has a handful of counts. What it binds is unknown. Overall study findings and caveats: An assumption of roughly uniform sequencing depth across donors underlay the presence/absence analyses. A prior analysis recorded that most TCR beta V segments were productive about 87% or about 30% of the time.

The PCR used 60 Vbeta and 13 Jbeta primers. TCRdb's copy holds only in-frame clones and misses some; the assay was immunoSEQ multiplex PCR. The sample comprises 90,000 to 120,000 clones, approximately 68% of which are singletons, and around 4.8% rests with the top ten. Sequenced input: PBMCs. The receptor comes from a woman between 18 and 30 years old in good health and CMV-seropositive.

CDR3 amino acids: CAWDGTDHSGANVLTF. As DNA, the CDR3 is TGTGCCTGGGACGGGACAGACCACTCTGGGGCCAACGTCCTGACTTTC. The J gene is TRBJ2-6, the V gene TRBV30; 7 bases line up with TRBD1. The CDR3 contains 16 residues. Looked up from germline, CDR1 is GTSNPN and CDR2 is SVGIG (reference sequence). Trimming took 5 bases from V and 0 from J; bases not matched to a gene: 7.